This TCR beta chain originates from a study of cytomegalovirus exposure and HLA in healthy donors. The CDR3 length is 14 residues. Germline CDR1 reads GTSNPN; CDR2 reads SVGIG (reference sequence). After removal of 6 bases from V and 3 bases from J, the junction contained 9 bases not matched to a gene. Amplification used 60 Vbeta primers and 13 Jbeta primers. Some clones are missing from TCRdb's copy, which holds only in-frame ones; the method was immunoSEQ multiplex PCR. The sample carries around 210,000 clones, about 77% recorded once. As for this clone: Its target is not known.

Broader study findings: Rare sequences made up most TCRs, while some public TCRs were found in many donors.

The specimen was PBMCs. V usage is TRBV30 and J usage is TRBJ1-2; 8 bases map to TRBD1. This clonotype was sampled from a boy younger than 18 in good health and CMV-seronegative. For the CDR3, the DNA is TGTGCCTGCAGCCCCCACAGGGGGGACTATGGCTACACCTTC. Amino acid sequence: CACSPHRGDYGYTF. Complete variable domain (other parts from reference TRBV30 and TRBJ1-2): SQTIHQWPATLVQPVGSPLSLECTVEGTSNPNLYWYRQAAGRGLQLLFYSVGIGQISSEVPQNLSASRPQDRQFILSSKKLLLSDSGFYLCACSPHRGDYGYTFGSGTRLTVV.